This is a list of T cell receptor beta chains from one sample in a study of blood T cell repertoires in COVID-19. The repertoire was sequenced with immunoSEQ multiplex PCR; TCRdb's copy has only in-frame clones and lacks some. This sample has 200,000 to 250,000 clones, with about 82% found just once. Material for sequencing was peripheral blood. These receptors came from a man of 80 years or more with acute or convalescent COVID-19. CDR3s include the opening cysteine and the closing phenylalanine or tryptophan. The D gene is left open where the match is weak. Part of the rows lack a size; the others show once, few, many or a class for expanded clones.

CDR3nt: TGTGCCAGCAGTTATTCCGGAGGGGAGGGAAGGGCCACTGAAGCTTTCTTT
CDR3aa: CASSYSGGEGRATEAFF
abundance: .
d_gene: .
j_gene: TRBJ1-1
len: 17
v_gene: TRBV6-9

CDR3nt: TGTGCCAGTAGTATCAGGGTCAGCTATGGCTACACCTTC
CDR3aa: CASSIRVSYGYTF
abundance: once
d_gene: .
j_gene: TRBJ1-2
len: 13
v_gene: TRBV19

CDR3nt: TGCAGCGTTGATGGTACAGGGGGCTTCAATGGCTACACCTTC
CDR3aa: CSVDGTGGFNGYTF
abundance: few
d_gene: TRBD1
j_gene: TRBJ1-2
len: 14
v_gene: TRBV29-1

CDR3nt: TGTGCCAGCAGCCAAGATTCTCGGGTGATAGCGGGAGGAGCATACGATACGCAGTATTTT
CDR3aa: CASSQDSRVIAGGAYDTQYF
abundance: .
d_gene: TRBD2
j_gene: TRBJ2-3
len: 20
v_gene: TRBV3-1/TRBV3-2

CDR3nt: TGCGCCAGCAGTCTACAGAAGGATACGCAGTATTTT
CDR3aa: CASSLQKDTQYF
abundance: .
d_gene: .
j_gene: TRBJ2-3
len: 12
v_gene: TRBV5-1

CDR3nt: TGTGCCAGTAGTAGAAGGGGTGCTGGGGCCAACGTCCTGACTTTC
CDR3aa: CASSRRGAGANVLTF
abundance: .
d_gene: .
j_gene: TRBJ2-6
len: 15
v_gene: TRBV19

CDR3nt: TGCGCCAGCAGCTTGGACGGCCCGGGTAGCGTGTATGAGCAGTTCTTC
CDR3aa: CASSLDGPGSVYEQFF
abundance: .
d_gene: .
j_gene: TRBJ2-1
len: 16
v_gene: TRBV5-1

CDR3nt: TGTGCCAGCAGTTACAGACAGTGGACGAGTTCACCCCTCCACTTT
CDR3aa: CASSYRQWTSSPLHF
abundance: .
d_gene: .
j_gene: TRBJ1-6
len: 15
v_gene: TRBV11-1

CDR3nt: TGTGCCAGCAGTTACGCCGTAGCGGGGGGGGACAATGAGCAGTTCTTC
CDR3aa: CASSYAVAGGDNEQFF
abundance: .
d_gene: TRBD2
j_gene: TRBJ2-1
len: 16
v_gene: TRBV6-5

CDR3nt: TGTGCTAGCAGCTCGGGACTAGCGGGGAACAATGAGCAGTTCTTC
CDR3aa: CASSSGLAGNNEQFF
abundance: .
d_gene: TRBD2
j_gene: TRBJ2-1
len: 15
v_gene: TRBV7-7

CDR3nt: TGTGCCATCAGTGATAACAATCAGCCCCAGCATTTT
CDR3aa: CAISDNNQPQHF
abundance: .
d_gene: .
j_gene: TRBJ1-5
len: 12
v_gene: TRBV10-3

CDR3nt: TGTGCCAGCAGCCTATCTAGAGGGGCGGGGGAAAAACTGTTTTTT
CDR3aa: CASSLSRGAGEKLFF
abundance: .
d_gene: .
j_gene: TRBJ1-4
len: 15
v_gene: TRBV3-1/TRBV3-2

CDR3nt: TGTGCCAGTAGTCCCCGGGACACTCAAGGCTACACCTTC
CDR3aa: CASSPRDTQGYTF
abundance: few
d_gene: .
j_gene: TRBJ1-2
len: 13
v_gene: TRBV19

CDR3nt: TGTGCCAGCAGGAGAGACAGGGTATCCAACGAGCAGTACTTC
CDR3aa: CASRRDRVSNEQYF
abundance: .
d_gene: TRBD1
j_gene: TRBJ2-7
len: 14
v_gene: TRBV6-5

CDR3nt: TGTGCCAGCAGAGACAGGCTTAACTATGGCTACACCTTC
CDR3aa: CASRDRLNYGYTF
abundance: once
d_gene: .
j_gene: TRBJ1-2
len: 13
v_gene: TRBV28

CDR3nt: TGTGCCAGCAGCGCGACAGGCAATCAGCCCCAGCATTTT
CDR3aa: CASSATGNQPQHF
abundance: once
d_gene: .
j_gene: TRBJ1-5
len: 13
v_gene: TRBV2

CDR3nt: TGCGCCAGCAGTACTACAGGGAGCTCCTATAATTCACCCCTCCACTTT
CDR3aa: CASSTTGSSYNSPLHF
abundance: .
d_gene: .
j_gene: TRBJ1-6
len: 16
v_gene: TRBV10-2

CDR3nt: TGTGCCAGCAGCTTGAACAGAGACTATGGCTACACCTTC
CDR3aa: CASSLNRDYGYTF
abundance: .
d_gene: .
j_gene: TRBJ1-2
len: 13
v_gene: TRBV7-9

CDR3nt: TGTGCCAGCAGGGACTCAGGGAGGATGAACACTGAAGCTTTCTTT
CDR3aa: CASRDSGRMNTEAFF
abundance: once
d_gene: .
j_gene: TRBJ1-1
len: 15
v_gene: TRBV6-5

CDR3nt: TGCGCCAGCAGCTTGGACAGGGGGCCGGGGGAGACCCAGTACTTC
CDR3aa: CASSLDRGPGETQYF
abundance: .
d_gene: TRBD1
j_gene: TRBJ2-5
len: 15
v_gene: TRBV5-1

CDR3nt: TGTGCCAGCAGCTTGGTCGGGGGAGGTTCACCCCTCCACTTT
CDR3aa: CASSLVGGGSPLHF
abundance: .
d_gene: .
j_gene: TRBJ1-6
len: 14
v_gene: TRBV5-4

CDR3nt: TGTGCCAGCAGCCAGACAGGGACGGCCGGAGTGTTTTTT
CDR3aa: CASSQTGTAGVFF
abundance: .
d_gene: TRBD1
j_gene: TRBJ1-4
len: 13
v_gene: TRBV6-5

CDR3nt: TGTGCCAGCAGACCTCTGGACAGATATGGAAACACCATATATTTT
CDR3aa: CASRPLDRYGNTIYF
abundance: .
d_gene: .
j_gene: TRBJ1-3
len: 15
v_gene: TRBV4-2

CDR3nt: TGTGCCAGCAGCCTCTCACACGACACTGAAGCTTTCTTT
CDR3aa: CASSLSHDTEAFF
abundance: .
d_gene: .
j_gene: TRBJ1-1
len: 13
v_gene: TRBV3-1/TRBV3-2

CDR3nt: TGTGCCAGCAGCTTAGGACGGGGGAGGCAAGAGACCCAGTACTTC
CDR3aa: CASSLGRGRQETQYF
abundance: few
d_gene: .
j_gene: TRBJ2-5
len: 15
v_gene: TRBV7-9

CDR3nt: TGCAGCGGCAGAGGCGCCTATGGCTACACCTTC
CDR3aa: CSGRGAYGYTF
abundance: .
d_gene: .
j_gene: TRBJ1-2
len: 11
v_gene: TRBV29-1

CDR3nt: TGCGCCAGCAGCTTGGGACTCGTCAGCACAGATACGCAGTATTTT
CDR3aa: CASSLGLVSTDTQYF
abundance: .
d_gene: .
j_gene: TRBJ2-3
len: 15
v_gene: TRBV5-1

CDR3nt: TGTGCCAGCAGCGTATTCTCCACAGGGAGTATCACCGGGGAGCTGTTTTTT
CDR3aa: CASSVFSTGSITGELFF
abundance: .
d_gene: .
j_gene: TRBJ2-2
len: 17
v_gene: TRBV9

CDR3nt: TGTGCCAGCAGCTTAGTAGCGGGAGTAGAAAGGAATGAGCAGTTCTTC
CDR3aa: CASSLVAGVERNEQFF
abundance: .
d_gene: TRBD2
j_gene: TRBJ2-1
len: 16
v_gene: TRBV5-4

CDR3nt: TGTGCCAGCAGCTCTAGCGGGAGAATCACCGGGGAGCTGTTTTTT
CDR3aa: CASSSSGRITGELFF
abundance: once
d_gene: TRBD2
j_gene: TRBJ2-2
len: 15
v_gene: TRBV5-8

CDR3nt: TGTGCCAGCAGCCCAAGTGACAGGGGGAATCAGCCCCAGCATTTT
CDR3aa: CASSPSDRGNQPQHF
abundance: .
d_gene: TRBD1
j_gene: TRBJ1-5
len: 15
v_gene: TRBV7-6

CDR3nt: TGTGCCAGTAGTATTACCGGGACAGGGGGATATCAGCCCCAGCATTTT
CDR3aa: CASSITGTGGYQPQHF
abundance: .
d_gene: TRBD1
j_gene: TRBJ1-5
len: 16
v_gene: TRBV19

CDR3nt: TGTGCCAGCAGGAGGACAGCTTCAGATACGCAGTATTTT
CDR3aa: CASRRTASDTQYF
abundance: .
d_gene: .
j_gene: TRBJ2-3
len: 13
v_gene: TRBV2

CDR3nt: TGTGCCAGCACAGAAACGCAGGTTCGGAACACTGAAGCTTTCTTT
CDR3aa: CASTETQVRNTEAFF
abundance: .
d_gene: .
j_gene: TRBJ1-1
len: 15
v_gene: TRBV2

CDR3nt: TGTGCCAGCAGCCCGACTAGCGTCCAGGGGCTTAGGGACGAGCAGTACTTC
CDR3aa: CASSPTSVQGLRDEQYF
abundance: .
d_gene: TRBD2
j_gene: TRBJ2-7
len: 17
v_gene: TRBV7-3

CDR3nt: TGTGCCAGCAGCTTGACAGGGCGCTACACTGAAGCTTTCTTT
CDR3aa: CASSLTGRYTEAFF
abundance: once
d_gene: .
j_gene: TRBJ1-1
len: 14
v_gene: TRBV5-6

CDR3nt: TGCAGCGTTGAAAAACGAACAGGTTCCGAGCAGTACTTC
CDR3aa: CSVEKRTGSEQYF
abundance: .
d_gene: .
j_gene: TRBJ2-7
len: 13
v_gene: TRBV29-1

CDR3nt: TGTGCCAGCAGCCTGGGGGGGTGGAACACTGAAGCTTTCTTT
CDR3aa: CASSLGGWNTEAFF
abundance: .
d_gene: .
j_gene: TRBJ1-1
len: 14
v_gene: TRBV6-2/TRBV6-3

CDR3nt: TGTGCCAGCAGCTACGGGACAGTTGCCCTGAACACTGAAGCTTTCTTT
CDR3aa: CASSYGTVALNTEAFF
abundance: few
d_gene: TRBD1
j_gene: TRBJ1-1
len: 16
v_gene: TRBV6-5

CDR3nt: TGTGCCAGCCTCCGGGTACACACCGGGGAGCTGTTTTTT
CDR3aa: CASLRVHTGELFF
abundance: .
d_gene: .
j_gene: TRBJ2-2
len: 13
v_gene: TRBV28

CDR3nt: TGTGCCAGCAGTATCCAGGGACAGGGGGACACTGAAGCTTTCTTT
CDR3aa: CASSIQGQGDTEAFF
abundance: .
d_gene: TRBD1
j_gene: TRBJ1-1
len: 15
v_gene: TRBV6-5

CDR3nt: TGTGCCAGCAGCCGGCTAGCGGGGAATTACAATGAGCAGTTCTTC
CDR3aa: CASSRLAGNYNEQFF
abundance: .
d_gene: TRBD2
j_gene: TRBJ2-1
len: 15
v_gene: TRBV7-2